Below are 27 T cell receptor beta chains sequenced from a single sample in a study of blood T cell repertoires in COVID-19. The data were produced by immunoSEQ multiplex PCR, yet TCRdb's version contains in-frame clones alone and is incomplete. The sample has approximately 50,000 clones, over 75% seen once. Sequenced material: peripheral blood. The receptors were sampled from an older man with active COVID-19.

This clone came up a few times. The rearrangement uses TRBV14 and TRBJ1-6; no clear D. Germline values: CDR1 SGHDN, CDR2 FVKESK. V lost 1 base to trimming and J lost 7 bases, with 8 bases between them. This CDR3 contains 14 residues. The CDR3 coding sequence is TGTGCCAGCAGCCAAGCCCGTTCCAATTCACCCCTCCACTTT. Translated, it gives CASSQARSNSPLHF.

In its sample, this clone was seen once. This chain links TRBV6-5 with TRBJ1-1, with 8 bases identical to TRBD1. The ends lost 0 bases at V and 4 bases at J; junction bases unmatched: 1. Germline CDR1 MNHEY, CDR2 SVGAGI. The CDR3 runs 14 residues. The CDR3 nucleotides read TGTGCCAGCAGTTACTCCGGACAGGGCACTGAAGCTTTCTTT. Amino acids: CASSYSGQGTEAFF.

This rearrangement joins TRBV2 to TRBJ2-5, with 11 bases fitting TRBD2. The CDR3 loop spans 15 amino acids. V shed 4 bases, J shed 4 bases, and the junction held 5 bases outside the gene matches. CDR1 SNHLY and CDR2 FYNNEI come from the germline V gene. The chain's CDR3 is CASSGGLAGGETQYF. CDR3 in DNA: TGTGCCAGCAGTGGCGGGCTAGCGGGGGGAGAGACCCAGTACTTC.

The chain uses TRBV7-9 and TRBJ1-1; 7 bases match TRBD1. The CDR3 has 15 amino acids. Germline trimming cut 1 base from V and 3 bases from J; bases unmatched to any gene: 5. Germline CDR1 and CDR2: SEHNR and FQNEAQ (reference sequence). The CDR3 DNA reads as TGTGCCAGCAGCTTAGGGACAGGCGTGGACACTGAAGCTTTCTTT. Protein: CASSLGTGVDTEAFF.

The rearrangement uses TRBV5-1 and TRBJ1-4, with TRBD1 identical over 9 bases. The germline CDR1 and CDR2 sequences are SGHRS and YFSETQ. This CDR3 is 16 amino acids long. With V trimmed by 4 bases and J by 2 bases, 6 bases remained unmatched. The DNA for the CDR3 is TGCGCCAGCAGCGAAACAGGGGGCGGTACTAATGAAAAACTGTTTTTT. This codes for CASSETGGGTNEKLFF.

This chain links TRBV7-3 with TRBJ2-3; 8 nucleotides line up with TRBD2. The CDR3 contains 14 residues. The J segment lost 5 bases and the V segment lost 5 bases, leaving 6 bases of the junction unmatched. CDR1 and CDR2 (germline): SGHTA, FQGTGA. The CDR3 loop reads CASSIGGAEDTQYF. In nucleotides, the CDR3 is TGTGCCAGCAGCATCGGGGGGGCTGAAGATACGCAGTATTTT.

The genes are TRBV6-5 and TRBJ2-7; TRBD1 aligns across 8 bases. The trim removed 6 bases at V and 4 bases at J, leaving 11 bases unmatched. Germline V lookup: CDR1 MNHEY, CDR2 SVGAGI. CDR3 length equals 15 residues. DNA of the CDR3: TGTGCCAGCAGCCCCTTTGGACAGGGCGAATACGAGCAGTACTTC. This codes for CASSPFGQGEYEQYF.

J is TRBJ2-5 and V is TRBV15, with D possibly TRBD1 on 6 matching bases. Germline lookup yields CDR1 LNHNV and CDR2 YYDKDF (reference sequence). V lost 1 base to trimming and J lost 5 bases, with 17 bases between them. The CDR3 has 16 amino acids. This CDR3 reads CATSRGNTGLGETQYF. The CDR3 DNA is TGTGCCACCAGCAGAGGCAACACAGGGTTAGGGGAGACCCAGTACTTC.

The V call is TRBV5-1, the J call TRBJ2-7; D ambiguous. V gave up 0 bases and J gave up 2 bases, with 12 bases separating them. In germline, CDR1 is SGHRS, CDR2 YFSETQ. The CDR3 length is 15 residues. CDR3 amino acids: CASSLVRSSPYEQYF. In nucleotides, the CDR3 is TGCGCCAGCAGCTTGGTTCGCAGTAGCCCCTACGAGCAGTACTTC.

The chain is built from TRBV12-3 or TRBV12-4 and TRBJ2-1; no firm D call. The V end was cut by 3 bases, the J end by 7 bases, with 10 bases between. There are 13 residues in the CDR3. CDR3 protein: CASSFAGVNEQFF. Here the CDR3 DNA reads TGTGCCAGCAGTTTTGCTGGAGTGAATGAGCAGTTCTTC.

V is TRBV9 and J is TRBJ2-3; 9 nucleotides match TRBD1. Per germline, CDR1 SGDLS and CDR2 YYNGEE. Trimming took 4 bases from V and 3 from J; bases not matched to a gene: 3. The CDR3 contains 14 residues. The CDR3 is CASSRTGVTDTQYF. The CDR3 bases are TGTGCCAGCAGCAGGACAGGGGTAACAGATACGCAGTATTTT.

The CDR3 nucleotides read TGCGCCAGCAGCCAAGACGGACAGAGAGGAACTAATGAAAAACTGTTTTTT. The encoded protein is CASSQDGQRGTNEKLFF. This chain joins TRBV4-1 and TRBJ1-4; D perhaps matches TRBD1 (6 bases). The germline CDR1 and CDR2 sequences are MGHRA and YSYEKL. The CDR3 is 17 residues long. V was trimmed by 0 bases and J by 1 base, leaving 12 bases between them.

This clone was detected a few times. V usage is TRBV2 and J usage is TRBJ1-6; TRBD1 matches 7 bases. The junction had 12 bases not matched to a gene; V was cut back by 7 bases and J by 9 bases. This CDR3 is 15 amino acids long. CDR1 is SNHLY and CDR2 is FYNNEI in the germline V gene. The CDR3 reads CASKARRQGGSPLHF. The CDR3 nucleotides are TGTGCCAGCAAGGCTCGTCGACAGGGAGGTTCACCCCTCCACTTT.

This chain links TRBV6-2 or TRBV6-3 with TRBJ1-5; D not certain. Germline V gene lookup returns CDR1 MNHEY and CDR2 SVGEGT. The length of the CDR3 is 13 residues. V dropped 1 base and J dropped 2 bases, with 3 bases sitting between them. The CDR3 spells CASSYFGNQPQHF. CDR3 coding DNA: TGTGCCAGCAGTTACTTCGGCAATCAGCCCCAGCATTTT.

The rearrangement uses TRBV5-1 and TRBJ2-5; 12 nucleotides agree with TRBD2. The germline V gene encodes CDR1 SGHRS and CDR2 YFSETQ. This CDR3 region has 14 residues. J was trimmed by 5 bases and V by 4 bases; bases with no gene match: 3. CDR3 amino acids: CASSAGTSGETQYF. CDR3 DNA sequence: TGCGCCAGCAGCGCGGGGACTAGCGGGGAGACCCAGTACTTC. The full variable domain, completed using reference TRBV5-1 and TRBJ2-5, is KAGVTQTPRYLIKTRGQQVTLSCSPISGHRSVSWYQQTPGQGLQFLFEYFSETQRNKGNFPGRFSGRQFSNSRSEMNVSTLELGDSALYLCASSAGTSGETQYFGPGTRLLVL.

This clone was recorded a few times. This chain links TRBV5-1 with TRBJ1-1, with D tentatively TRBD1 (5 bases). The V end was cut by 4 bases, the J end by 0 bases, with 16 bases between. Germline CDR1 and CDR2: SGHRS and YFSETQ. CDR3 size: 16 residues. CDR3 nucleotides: TGCGCCAGCAGCCGACTGGGGGGAGGTTTGAACACTGAAGCTTTCTTT. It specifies CASSRLGGGLNTEAFF.

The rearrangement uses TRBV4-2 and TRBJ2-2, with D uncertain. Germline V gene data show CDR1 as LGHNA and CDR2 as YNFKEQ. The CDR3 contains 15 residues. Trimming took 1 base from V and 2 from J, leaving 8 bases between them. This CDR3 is CASSQAGANTGELFF. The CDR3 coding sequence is TGTGCCAGCAGCCAAGCCGGTGCAAACACCGGGGAGCTGTTTTTT.

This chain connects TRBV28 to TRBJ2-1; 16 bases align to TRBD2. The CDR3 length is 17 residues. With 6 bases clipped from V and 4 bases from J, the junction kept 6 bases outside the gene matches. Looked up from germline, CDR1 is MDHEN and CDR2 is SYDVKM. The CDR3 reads CASSTGTSGGVYNEQFF. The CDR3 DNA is TGTGCCAGCAGCACCGGGACTAGCGGGGGGGTTTACAATGAGCAGTTCTTC.

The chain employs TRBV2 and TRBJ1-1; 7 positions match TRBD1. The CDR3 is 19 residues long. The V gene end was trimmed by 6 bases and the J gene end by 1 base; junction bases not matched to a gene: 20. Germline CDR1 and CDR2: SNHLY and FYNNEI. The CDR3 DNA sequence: TGTGCCAGCAGAGCGCCGGGACAGAGACCTTTTAGGGGGAACACTGAAGCTTTCTTT. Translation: CASRAPGQRPFRGNTEAFF.

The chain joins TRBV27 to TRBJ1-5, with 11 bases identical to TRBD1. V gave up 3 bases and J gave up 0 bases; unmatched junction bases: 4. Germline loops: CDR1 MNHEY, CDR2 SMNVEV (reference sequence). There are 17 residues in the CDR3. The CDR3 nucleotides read TGTGCCAGCAGTTTGGCGGGACAGGGGGGTAGCAATCAGCCCCAGCATTTT. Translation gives CASSLAGQGGSNQPQHF.

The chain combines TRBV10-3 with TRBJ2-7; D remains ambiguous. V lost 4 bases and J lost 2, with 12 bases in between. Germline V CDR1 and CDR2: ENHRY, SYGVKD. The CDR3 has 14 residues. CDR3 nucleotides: TGTGCCATCAGTGTAGGTAGCAAGCCCTACGAGCAGTACTTC. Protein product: CAISVGSKPYEQYF.

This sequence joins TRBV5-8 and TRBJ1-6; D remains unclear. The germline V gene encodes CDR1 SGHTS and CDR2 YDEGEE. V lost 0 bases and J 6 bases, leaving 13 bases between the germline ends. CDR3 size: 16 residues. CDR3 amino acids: CASSLVQVNPNSPLHF. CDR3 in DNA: TGTGCCAGCAGCTTGGTGCAGGTCAACCCTAATTCACCCCTCCACTTT.

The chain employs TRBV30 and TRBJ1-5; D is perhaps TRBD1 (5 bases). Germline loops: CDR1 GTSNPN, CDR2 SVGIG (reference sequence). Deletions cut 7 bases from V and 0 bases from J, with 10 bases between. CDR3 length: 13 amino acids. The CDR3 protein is CASGDSSNQPQHF. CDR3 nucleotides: TGTGCCTCCGGTGACAGTAGCAATCAGCCCCAGCATTTT.

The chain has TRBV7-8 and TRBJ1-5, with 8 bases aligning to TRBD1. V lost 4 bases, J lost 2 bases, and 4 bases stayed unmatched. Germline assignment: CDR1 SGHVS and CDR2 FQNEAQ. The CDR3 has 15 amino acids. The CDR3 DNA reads TGTGCCAGCAGCTCAAACAGGGGGGGCAATCAGCCCCAGCATTTT. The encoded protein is CASSSNRGGNQPQHF.

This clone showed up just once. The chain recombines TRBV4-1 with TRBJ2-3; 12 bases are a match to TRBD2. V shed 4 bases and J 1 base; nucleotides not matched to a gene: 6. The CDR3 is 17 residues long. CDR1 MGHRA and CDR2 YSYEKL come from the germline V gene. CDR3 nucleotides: TGCGCCAGCAGCCCAAGCAGACTAGCGGGGGGCACAGATACGCAGTATTTT. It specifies CASSPSRLAGGTDTQYF.

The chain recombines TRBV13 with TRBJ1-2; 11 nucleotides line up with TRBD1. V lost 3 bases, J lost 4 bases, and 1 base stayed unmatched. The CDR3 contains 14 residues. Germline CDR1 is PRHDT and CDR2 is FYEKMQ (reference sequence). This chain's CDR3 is CASSLGQGGYGYTF. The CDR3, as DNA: TGTGCCAGCAGCTTGGGACAGGGGGGCTATGGCTACACCTTC.

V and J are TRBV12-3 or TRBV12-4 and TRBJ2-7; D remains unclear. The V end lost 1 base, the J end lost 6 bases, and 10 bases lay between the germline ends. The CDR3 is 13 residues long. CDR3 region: CASSLESLGEQYF. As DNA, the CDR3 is TGTGCCAGCAGTTTAGAGTCTCTAGGCGAGCAGTACTTC.